This TCR beta chain came from a study of T cells in Graves' hyperthyroidism and ophthalmopathy. The ends lost 3 bases at V and 0 bases at J; junction bases unmatched: 9. Germline CDR1 is LGHDT and CDR2 is YNNKEL (reference sequence). This CDR3 has 18 residues. This clonotype has a count of ten or more. Amplification of TCR beta CDR3 regions used RNA as the template. The study used the HTBI primer set for a first-round RT-PCR of the TCR CDR3. One entry per CDR3 protein results from TCRdb running MiXCR on the multiplex PCR reads. The data contain 300,000 to 400,000 distinct CDR3 sequences, about 15% of them seen just once; the ten biggest clones take up roughly 9.6%.

The chain couples TRBV3-1 to TRBJ2-3; 10 bases fit TRBD2. Sequences were obtained from blood. The clonotype was recovered from a woman aged 55-70 years with Graves' hyperthyroidism. The CDR3 loop reads CASSHLGTSETSTDTQYF. CDR3 nucleotide sequence: TGTGCCAGCAGCCACCTGGGGACTAGCGAGACTAGCACAGATACGCAGTATTTT.